Shown below are 26 T cell receptor beta chains from a single sample sequenced in a study of cytomegalovirus exposure and HLA in healthy donors. Researchers ran the PCR with 60 Vbeta and 13 Jbeta primers. TCRdb's copy holds only in-frame clones and misses some; the assay was immunoSEQ multiplex PCR. This sample lists about 39,000 clones; its ten largest clones have about 4%. Sequenced input: PBMCs. These receptors all come from a male donor in good health and CMV-seronegative.

This rearrangement joins TRBV19 to TRBJ1-1; a possible D gene is TRBD1 (5 bases). The V gene lost 7 bases and the J gene lost 6 bases, with 21 bases spanning the gap. This CDR3 region has 15 residues. Germline CDR1 LNHDA, CDR2 SQIVND (reference sequence). DNA for the CDR3: TGTGCCAGTAACGCACTTGGGGCCGGAGGGGCTGAAGCTTTCTTT. Amino acids: CASNALGAGGAEAFF.

The chain links TRBV2 to TRBJ1-1; the D gene is possibly TRBD1 (5 bases). Germline lookup yields CDR1 SNHLY and CDR2 FYNNEI. The ends were cut back, 6 bases at V and 4 bases at J, with 21 bases in the middle. The CDR3 sequence is 16 residues long. CDR3 protein: CASRVRRGGGLTEAFF. Here the CDR3 DNA reads TGTGCCAGCAGGGTCCGGAGGGGCGGGGGTCTCACTGAAGCTTTCTTT. Full variable domain (remainder filled in from reference TRBV2 and TRBJ1-1): EPEVTQTPSHQVTQMGQEVILRCVPISNHLYFYWYRQILGQKVEFLVSFYNNEISEKSEIFDDQFSVERPDGSNFTLKIRSTKLEDSAMYFCASRVRRGGGLTEAFFGQGTRLTVV.

The genes are TRBV5-1 and TRBJ1-1; no clear D gene. From germline, CDR1 is SGHRS and CDR2 YFSETQ. CDR3 length equals 14 residues. V shed 4 bases and J shed 0 bases, with 10 bases lying between them. The CDR3 is CASSREGMNTEAFF. In DNA, the CDR3 is TGCGCCAGCAGCAGAGAGGGCATGAACACTGAAGCTTTCTTT. The full variable domain, in which reference TRBV5-1 and TRBJ1-1 provide the parts outside the CDR3, is KAGVTQTPRYLIKTRGQQVTLSCSPISGHRSVSWYQQTPGQGLQFLFEYFSETQRNKGNFPGRFSGRQFSNSRSEMNVSTLELGDSALYLCASSREGMNTEAFFGQGTRLTVV.

The chain is built from TRBV5-5 and TRBJ1-2; D gene ambiguous. Germline values: CDR1 SGHKS, CDR2 YYEKEE (reference sequence). The V end lost 1 base, the J end lost 6 bases, and 13 bases lay between the germline ends. The CDR3 extends over 14 amino acids. Here the CDR3 reads CASSLRVGLDGYTF. CDR3 sequence (DNA): TGTGCCAGCAGCTTGAGGGTCGGACTAGATGGCTACACCTTC.

V gene TRBV18 combines with J gene TRBJ2-7; maybe TRBD2 (5 bases). Germline lookup yields CDR1 KGHSH and CDR2 LQKENI. The CDR3 sequence is 15 residues long. The V end lost 2 bases, the J end lost 0 bases, and 11 bases lay between the germline ends. CDR3 region: CASSPRGSSSYEQYF. The CDR3 DNA sequence: TGTGCCAGCTCACCAAGAGGGTCGAGCTCCTACGAGCAGTACTTC.

The chain links TRBV29-1 to TRBJ1-2; D ambiguous. This CDR3 has 14 amino acids. Germline V CDR1 and CDR2: SQVTM, ANQGSEA. The germline V and J ends were trimmed by 0 bases and 4 bases, with 12 bases remaining between them. The CDR3 sequence is CSVEDRGVGYGYTF. The CDR3 nucleotides read TGCAGCGTTGAAGATCGCGGGGTTGGCTATGGCTACACCTTC.

The chain links TRBV2 to TRBJ2-5; 9 bases line up with TRBD2. CDR1 is SNHLY, CDR2 FYNNEI, per germline. This CDR3 has 15 amino acids. V lost 2 bases to trimming and J lost 2 bases; unmatched junction nucleotides: 3. CDR3 residues: CASSELRGGQETQYF. The CDR3 region has the DNA TGTGCCAGCAGTGAATTGCGGGGGGGTCAAGAGACCCAGTACTTC. Combining the CDR3 with reference TRBV2 and TRBJ2-5 gives the whole variable domain EPEVTQTPSHQVTQMGQEVILRCVPISNHLYFYWYRQILGQKVEFLVSFYNNEISEKSEIFDDQFSVERPDGSNFTLKIRSTKLEDSAMYFCASSELRGGQETQYFGPGTRLLVL.

The CDR3 loop reads CASSPRDTAGGKEQFF. CDR3 bases: TGTGCCAGCAGCCCCCGGGATACAGCGGGGGGTAAGGAGCAGTTCTTC. The chain couples TRBV13 to TRBJ2-1; 9 positions agree with TRBD2. The trim removed 5 bases at V and 10 bases at J, leaving 15 bases unmatched. This CDR3 has 16 amino acids. Germline values: CDR1 PRHDT, CDR2 FYEKMQ (reference sequence).

This chain links TRBV14 with TRBJ2-1; D is uncertain. The V end lost 0 bases, the J end lost 0 bases, and 12 bases lay between the germline ends. The CDR3 is made up of 17 amino acids. From germline, CDR1 is SGHDN and CDR2 FVKESK. The CDR3 sequence: CASSQDWALSSYNEQFF. The CDR3 DNA reads TGTGCCAGCAGCCAAGATTGGGCACTTAGCTCCTACAATGAGCAGTTCTTC.

Here the CDR3 DNA reads TGTGCCAGCAGCTTCGGGGGGTTAGCAGATACGCAGTATTTT. This translates into CASSFGGLADTQYF. The chain joins TRBV7-2 to TRBJ2-3; 7 positions agree with TRBD2. Trimming at V came to 3 bases and at J to 4 bases, leaving 4 bases not matched to a gene. CDR3 length: 14 residues. CDR1 and CDR2 (germline): SGHTA, FQGNSA. Looking up the rest from reference TRBV7-2 and TRBJ2-3 gives the full variable domain: GAGVSQSPSNKVTEKGKDVELRCDPISGHTALYWYRQSLGQGLEFLIYFQGNSAPDKSGLPSDRFSAERTGGSVSTLTIQRTQQEDSAVYLCASSFGGLADTQYFGPGTRLTVL.

V is TRBV5-6 and J is TRBJ2-7; 10 positions match TRBD2. Germline CDR1 and CDR2: SGHDT and YYEEEE. This CDR3 region has 15 residues. Trimming at V came to 0 bases and at J to 2 bases, leaving 2 bases not matched to a gene. CDR3 residues: CASSLGLAGAYEQYF. The CDR3 DNA follows: TGTGCCAGCAGCTTGGGGCTAGCGGGGGCCTACGAGCAGTACTTC.

V usage is TRBV6-1 and J usage is TRBJ1-3; D gene uncertain. The CDR3 sequence is 14 residues long. Between the trimmed V and J ends, which lost 4 bases and 0 bases, there was a span of 7 bases. CDR1 and CDR2 from the germline V gene are MNHNS and SASEGT. For the CDR3, the DNA is TGTGCCAGCAGTGTACGGAGCTCTGGAAACACCATATATTTT. Protein sequence: CASSVRSSGNTIYF.

The gene calls are TRBV29-1 and TRBJ2-1; D is unclear. The CDR3 has 11 residues. The V end was cut by 7 bases, the J end by 4 bases, with 8 bases between. Per the germline V gene, CDR1 is SQVTM and CDR2 is ANQGSEA. CDR3 bases: TGCAGCGGGTTAACTTACAATGAGCAGTTCTTC. Its translation is CSGLTYNEQFF.

The chain joins TRBV13 to TRBJ2-5; TRBD1 might be the D (6 bases). The CDR3 sequence is 14 residues long. Germline assignment: CDR1 PRHDT and CDR2 FYEKMQ (reference sequence). Trimming cost V 4 bases and J 0 bases, with 9 bases left between them. This CDR3 reads CASSSDSNQETQYF. The CDR3 region has the DNA TGTGCCAGCAGCTCGGACAGCAACCAAGAGACCCAGTACTTC. Variable domain in full (rest from reference TRBV13 and TRBJ2-5): AAGVIQSPRHLIKEKRETATLKCYPIPRHDTVYWYQQGPGQDPQFLISFYEKMQSDKGSIPDRFSAQQFSDYHSELNMSSLELGDSALYFCASSSDSNQETQYFGPGTRLLVL.

The chain joins TRBV5-1 to TRBJ2-1; 10 bases fit TRBD2. This CDR3 has 15 residues. CDR1 is SGHRS, CDR2 YFSETQ, per germline. Losses at the gene ends were 4 bases for V and 4 bases for J; bases not matched to a gene: 5. The CDR3 DNA follows: TGCGCCAGCAGCCGTCGAGCGGGGGGGTACAATGAGCAGTTCTTC. Encoded protein: CASSRRAGGYNEQFF.

The chain recombines TRBV5-5 with TRBJ1-2; 8 bases map to TRBD1. In germline, CDR1 is SGHKS, CDR2 YYEKEE (reference sequence). Trimming removed 0 bases from V and 5 bases from J; junction bases left unmatched: 6. This CDR3 contains 15 residues. The CDR3 coding sequence is TGTGCCAGCAGCTTGGCCGTGACAGGGGTGTATGGCTACACCTTC. Encoded protein: CASSLAVTGVYGYTF.

The chain recombines TRBV15 with TRBJ2-7, with 8 bases aligning to TRBD1. CDR3 length equals 15 residues. Trimming cost V 3 bases and J 3 bases; bases outside gene matches: 7. Germline V gene data show CDR1 as LNHNV and CDR2 as YYDKDF (reference sequence). In DNA, the CDR3 is TGTGCCACCAGCAGGGGACAGGCACTTCTCTACGAGCAGTACTTC. This translates into CATSRGQALLYEQYF.

The genes are TRBV4-1 and TRBJ1-5; D not resolved. The CDR3 spans 15 residues. With 1 base removed from V and 7 bases from J, the gap between germline ends came to 14 bases. Per the germline V gene, CDR1 is MGHRA and CDR2 is YSYEKL. The CDR3 loop is CASSQVSGVWQPQHF. The CDR3 DNA reads as TGCGCCAGCAGCCAAGTTTCGGGAGTTTGGCAGCCCCAGCATTTT.

The V call is TRBV6-4, the J call TRBJ2-3; 10 bases are shared with TRBD2. The J segment lost 1 base and the V segment lost 3 bases, leaving 1 base of the junction unmatched. Germline CDR1 is MRHNA and CDR2 is SNTAGT. The CDR3 spans 15 residues. The CDR3: CASSETSGGTDTQYF. CDR3 nucleotide sequence: TGTGCCAGCAGTGAAACTAGCGGGGGCACAGATACGCAGTATTTT.

With respect to this clone: One end of the junction is discordant with germline, which a read error may explain. The chain links TRBV11-3 to TRBJ1-1; D unclear. The germline V gene has CDR1 SGHNT and CDR2 YENEEA. The CDR3 is 13 amino acids. The CDR3 sequence is CASSSDRDTEAFF. The CDR3 nucleotides read TGTGCCAGCAGCTCAGACCGAGACACAGAAGCTTTCTTT.

The J gene is TRBJ1-5, the V gene TRBV6-1, with D possibly being TRBD1 (5 bases). Germline loops: CDR1 MNHNS, CDR2 SASEGT. V was cut by 5 bases and J by 5 bases, with 13 bases left in between. The CDR3 is 14 residues long. CDR3 coding DNA: TGTGCCAGCAGTACACAGGAGATCCATCAGCCCCAGCATTTT. Its translation: CASSTQEIHQPQHF.

The chain is built from TRBV27 and TRBJ2-3, with D perhaps matching TRBD2 (5 bases). Germline values: CDR1 MNHEY, CDR2 SMNVEV (reference sequence). This CDR3 is 11 amino acids long. V shed 5 bases and J shed 9 bases, with 9 bases lying between them. CDR3 sequence: CASSTGLTQYF. DNA of the CDR3: TGTGCCAGCAGTACGGGGTTGACGCAGTATTTT.

The CDR3 loop is CASSLGTGSNQPQHF. CDR3 bases: TGTGCCAGCAGCTTGGGGACAGGTAGCAATCAGCCCCAGCATTTT. The chain carries TRBV7-6 and TRBJ1-5; 8 nucleotides agree with TRBD1. Germline lookup yields CDR1 SGHVS and CDR2 FNYEAQ. The CDR3 has 15 residues. V dropped 3 bases and J dropped 0; count of bases not matched to a gene: 1.

The genes are TRBV2 and TRBJ1-3; D remains ambiguous. CDR3 length: 14 residues. From germline, CDR1 is SNHLY and CDR2 FYNNEI. Trimming left V 2 bases short and J 1 base short, with 6 bases between. The CDR3 sequence is CASSESRSGNTIYF. The CDR3, as DNA: TGTGCCAGCAGTGAATCTCGTTCTGGAAACACCATATATTTT.

The chain carries TRBV18 and TRBJ2-7; 7 nucleotides agree with TRBD2. CDR3 size: 15 residues. CDR1 and CDR2 from the germline V gene are KGHSH and LQKENI. V shed 3 bases and J 0 bases; nucleotides not matched to a gene: 5. CDR3 nucleotide sequence: TGTGCCAGCTCACCCGGGGGGTCCCGCTCCTACGAGCAGTACTTC. This encodes CASSPGGSRSYEQYF. The full variable domain, rest sourced from reference TRBV18 and TRBJ2-7, is NAGVMQNPRHLVRRRGQEARLRCSPMKGHSHVYWYRQLPEEGLKFMVYLQKENIIDESGMPKERFSAEFPKEGPSILRIQQVVRGDSAAYFCASSPGGSRSYEQYFGPGTRLTVT.

This sequence joins TRBV9 and TRBJ2-7; 9 nucleotides line up with TRBD1. Trimming at V came to 4 bases and at J to 7 bases, leaving 9 bases not matched to a gene. Germline V gives CDR1 SGDLS, CDR2 YYNGEE. The CDR3 is made up of 14 amino acids. CDR3 sequence (DNA): TGTGCCAGCAGCTCACCGGGACAGGGCCGGGAGCAGTACTTC. This sequence encodes CASSSPGQGREQYF. Full variable domain (remainder filled in from reference TRBV9 and TRBJ2-7): DSGVTQTPKHLITATGQRVTLRCSPRSGDLSVYWYQQSLDQGLQFLIQYYNGEERAKGNILERFSAQQFPDLHSELNLSSLELGDSALYFCASSSPGQGREQYFGPGTRLTVT.